A selection of T cell receptor beta chains follows, all from one sample in a study of blood T cells in healthy people across ages. Using its own MiXCR run on the 5' RACE reads, TCRdb lists one record per CDR3 protein. The data show 650,000 to 700,000 distinct CDR3 sequences, 45% to 60% seen once. Sequenced material: blood. These receptors all stem from a woman older than 75 in good health. CDR3s include the opening cysteine and the closing phenylalanine or tryptophan. The order of the fields is clone size, J gene, D gene, V gene, CDR3 protein, CDR3 DNA. A D gene is named only where the DNA matches it firmly. Size is stated for part of the rows, as once, few or many counts, or as a class when the clone is expanded.

.,TRBJ1-1,.,TRBV21-1,CASSSGREQNTEAFF,TGTGCCAGCAGCAGCGGGCGGGAACAGAACACTGAAGCTTTCTTT
.,TRBJ2-4,.,TRBV7-9,CASSTRSQNIAKNIQYF,TGTGCCAGCAGCACCCGGTCCCAGAACATAGCCAAAAACATTCAGTACTTC
many,TRBJ2-5,TRBD1,TRBV9,CASSVNDRGETQYF,TGTGCCAGCAGCGTAAATGACAGGGGGGAGACCCAGTACTTC
.,TRBJ2-3,TRBD2,TRBV2,CASQIGKLAGNGTDTQYF,TGTGCCAGCCAAATCGGTAAACTAGCGGGAAATGGCACAGATACGCAGTATTTT
.,TRBJ2-1,TRBD2,TRBV24-1,CATSDLTSGNFNEQFF,TGTGCCACCAGTGACCTTACTAGCGGTAATTTCAATGAGCAGTTCTTC
.,TRBJ2-2,TRBD1,TRBV5-1,CASSWGTAQTGELFF,TGCGCCAGCAGCTGGGGGACAGCCCAAACCGGGGAGCTGTTTTTT
.,TRBJ2-3,.,TRBV20-1,CSASVTRGGPDTQYF,TGCAGTGCTAGCGTTACTCGGGGTGGGCCAGATACGCAGTATTTT
many,TRBJ2-4,.,TRBV7-2,CASSLAGINIQYF,TGTGCCAGCAGCTTAGCGGGGATAAACATTCAGTACTTC
few,TRBJ2-7,TRBD2,TRBV5-5,CACGGGQYEQYF,TGTGCCTGCGGGGGGGGTCAATACGAGCAGTACTTC
many,TRBJ2-1,TRBD2,TRBV6-2/TRBV6-3,CASGQLAGNEQFF,TGTGCCAGCGGCCAGCTAGCGGGAAATGAGCAGTTCTTC